This T cell receptor (beta chain) emerged from a study of T cells in Graves' hyperthyroidism and ophthalmopathy. Notes on the study in general: Most thyroid clonotypes expanded above 0.001 were also detected in blood. Ophthalmopathy could be told apart from stable hyperthyroidism with a 13 V-J model.

The CDR3 covers 14 residues. Germline CDR1 reads MGHRA; CDR2 reads YSYEKL. V was cut by 2 bases and J by 8 bases, with 13 bases left in between. This clonotype was seen more than once but under ten times. What it binds is unknown. Ophthalmopathy patients had Clinical Activity Score at least 3, NOSPECS grade at least 4, duration under 3 months. From RNA transcripts, TCR beta CDR3 regions were amplified. The HTBI primer set drove a first-round RT-PCR of the TCR CDR3. Each CDR3 protein gets one entry after TCRdb re-called the multiplex PCR reads with MiXCR. The table includes over 500,000 distinct CDR3 sequences, 17% detected once.

Sequencing was done on a sample of blood. The J gene is TRBJ2-1, the V gene TRBV4-1; TRBD2 is a possible D gene (5 bases). The TCR was taken from a woman between 18 and 29 years old with Graves' ophthalmopathy. The CDR3 DNA reads TGCGCCAGCAGCCAATTTTCAGAGGGCGATGAGCAGTTCTTC. Amino acids: CASSQFSEGDEQFF.